This T cell receptor (beta chain) was obtained from a study of T cell responses to AZD1222 COVID-19 vaccine. Study-level points and caveats: Only 5 or 6 people who got AZD1222 tested seropositive at baseline. White British donors predominated, females outnumbered males, and clonal diversity was possibly underestimated. Spike-spanning, vaccine-associated CD4 TCRs were dominant at 160-218 and 743-854. After two AZD1222 doses, spike-specific TCR breadth and depth rose versus day 0.

Note on this clone: The antigen is not known.

There are 14 residues in the CDR3. V was shortened by 6 bases and J by 0 bases, with 8 bases between the two germline ends. CDR1 is MNHEY, CDR2 SVGAGI, per germline. TCRdb's copy holds only in-frame clones and misses some; the assay was immunoSEQ multiplex PCR. The profile shows about 67,000 clones, less than 90% of them singletons. Sequencing used peripheral blood, obtained on day 0 of AZD1222 vaccination. This TCR came from an adult in good health. This rearrangement joins TRBV6-5 to TRBJ2-2, with D possibly being TRBD1 (6 bases). Here the CDR3 reads CASRGQPNTGELFF. CDR3 bases: TGTGCCAGCAGGGGACAACCGAACACCGGGGAGCTGTTTTTT.